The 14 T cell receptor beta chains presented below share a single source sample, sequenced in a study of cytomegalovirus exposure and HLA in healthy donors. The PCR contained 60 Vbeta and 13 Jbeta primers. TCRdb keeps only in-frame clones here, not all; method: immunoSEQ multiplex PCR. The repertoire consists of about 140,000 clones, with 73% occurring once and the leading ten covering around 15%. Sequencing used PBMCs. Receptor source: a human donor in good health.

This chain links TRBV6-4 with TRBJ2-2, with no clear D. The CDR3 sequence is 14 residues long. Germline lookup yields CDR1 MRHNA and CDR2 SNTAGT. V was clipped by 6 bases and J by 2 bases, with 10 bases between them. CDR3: CASRFSVNTGELFF. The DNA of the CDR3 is TGTGCCAGCAGATTCTCAGTAAACACCGGGGAGCTGTTTTTT.

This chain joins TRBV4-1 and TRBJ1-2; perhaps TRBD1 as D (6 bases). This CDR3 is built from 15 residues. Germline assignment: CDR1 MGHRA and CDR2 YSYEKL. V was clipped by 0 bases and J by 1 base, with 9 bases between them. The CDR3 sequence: CASSQEGRGNYGYTF. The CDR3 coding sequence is TGCGCCAGCAGCCAAGAAGGCAGGGGTAACTATGGCTACACCTTC.

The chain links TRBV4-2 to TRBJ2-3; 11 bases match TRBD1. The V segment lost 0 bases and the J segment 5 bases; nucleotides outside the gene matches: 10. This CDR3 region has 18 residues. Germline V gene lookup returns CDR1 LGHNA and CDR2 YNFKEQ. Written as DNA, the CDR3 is TGTGCCAGCAGCCAAGAAATCCGTTGGGGACAGGGGGAAGATACGCAGTATTTT. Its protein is CASSQEIRWGQGEDTQYF.

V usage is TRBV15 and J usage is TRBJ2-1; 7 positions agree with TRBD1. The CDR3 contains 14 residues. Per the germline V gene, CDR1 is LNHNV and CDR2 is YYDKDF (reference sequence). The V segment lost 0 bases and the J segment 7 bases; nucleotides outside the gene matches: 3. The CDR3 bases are TGTGCCACCAGCAGAGACAGGGGGTATAATGAGCAGTTCTTC. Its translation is CATSRDRGYNEQFF.

DNA for the CDR3: TGCGCCAGCAGCTCCGCGGGAGGACACAATGAGCAGTTCTTC. This codes for CASSSAGGHNEQFF. This chain joins TRBV5-1 and TRBJ2-1; 8 bases match TRBD2. The ends lost 3 bases at V and 5 bases at J; junction bases unmatched: 4. Germline CDR1 reads SGHRS; CDR2 reads YFSETQ. The CDR3 spans 14 residues.

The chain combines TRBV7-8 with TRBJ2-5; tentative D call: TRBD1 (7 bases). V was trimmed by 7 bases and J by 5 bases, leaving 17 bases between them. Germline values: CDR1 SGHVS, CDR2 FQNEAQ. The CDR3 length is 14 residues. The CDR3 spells CASIYSTGRETQYF. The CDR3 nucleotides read TGTGCCAGCATCTACTCGACAGGGAGGGAGACCCAGTACTTC.

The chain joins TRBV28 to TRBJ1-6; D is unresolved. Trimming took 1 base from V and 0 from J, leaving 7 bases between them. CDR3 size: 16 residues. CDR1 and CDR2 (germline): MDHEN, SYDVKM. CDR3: CASSLYRTSYNSPLHF. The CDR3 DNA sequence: TGTGCCAGCAGTTTATACAGAACCTCCTATAATTCACCCCTCCACTTT.

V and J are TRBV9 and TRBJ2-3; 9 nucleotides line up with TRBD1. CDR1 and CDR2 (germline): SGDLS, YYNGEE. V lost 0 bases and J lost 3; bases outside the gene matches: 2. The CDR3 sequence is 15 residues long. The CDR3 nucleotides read TGTGCCAGCAGCGTAGTGGGACAGGGTACAGATACGCAGTATTTT. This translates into CASSVVGQGTDTQYF.

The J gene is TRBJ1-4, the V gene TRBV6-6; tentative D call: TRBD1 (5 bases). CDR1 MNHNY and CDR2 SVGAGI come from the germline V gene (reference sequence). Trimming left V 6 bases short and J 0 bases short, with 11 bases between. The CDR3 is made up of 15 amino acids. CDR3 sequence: CASRDSGSTNEKLFF. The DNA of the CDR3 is TGTGCCAGCAGAGACTCAGGGTCAACTAATGAAAAACTGTTTTTT.

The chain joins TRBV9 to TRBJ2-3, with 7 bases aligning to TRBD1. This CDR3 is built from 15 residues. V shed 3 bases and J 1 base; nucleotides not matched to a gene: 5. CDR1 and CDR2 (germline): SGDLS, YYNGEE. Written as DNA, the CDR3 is TGTGCCAGCAGCGCAATTACAGGGGGCACAGATACGCAGTATTTT. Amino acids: CASSAITGGTDTQYF.

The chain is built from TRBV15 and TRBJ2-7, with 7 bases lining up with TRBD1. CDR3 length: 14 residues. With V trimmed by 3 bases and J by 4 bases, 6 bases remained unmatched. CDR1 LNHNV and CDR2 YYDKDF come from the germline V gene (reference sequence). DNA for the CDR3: TGTGCCACCAGCAGGTTTGGACAGGTTTACGAGCAGTACTTC. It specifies CATSRFGQVYEQYF.

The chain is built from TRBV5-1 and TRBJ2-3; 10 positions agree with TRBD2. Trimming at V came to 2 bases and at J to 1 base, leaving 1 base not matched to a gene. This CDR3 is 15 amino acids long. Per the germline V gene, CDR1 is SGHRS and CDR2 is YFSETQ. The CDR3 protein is CASSFGTSGTDTQYF. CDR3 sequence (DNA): TGCGCCAGCAGCTTTGGGACTAGCGGCACAGATACGCAGTATTTT.

Here the CDR3 reads CASTLGQSTEAFF. CDR3 DNA: TGTGCCAGCACATTGGGGCAGAGCACTGAAGCTTTCTTT. The chain joins TRBV28 to TRBJ1-1; D is possibly TRBD1 (5 bases). From germline, CDR1 is MDHEN and CDR2 SYDVKM. The V end was cut by 7 bases, the J end by 4 bases, with 13 bases between. The CDR3 spans 13 residues.

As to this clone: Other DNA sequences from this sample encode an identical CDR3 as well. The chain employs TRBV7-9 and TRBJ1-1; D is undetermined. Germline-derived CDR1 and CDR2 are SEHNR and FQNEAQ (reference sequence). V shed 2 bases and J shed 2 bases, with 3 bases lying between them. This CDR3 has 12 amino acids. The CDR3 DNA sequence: TGTGCCAGCAGCTTACAAAACACTGAAGCTTTCTTT. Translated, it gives CASSLQNTEAFF.